This record concerns one T cell receptor beta chain sequence. The data were taken from a study of cytotoxic CD8 clonotypes in ibrutinib-treated CLL. Profiled with immunoSEQ multiplex PCR; TCRdb holds only in-frame clones, not every one. The sample contains 50,000 to 70,000 clones, around 52% of which appear only once. The receptor was isolated from a human donor with chronic lymphocytic leukemia. This material consisted of PBMCs, taken at disease progression, from a patient treated with ibrutinib.

In nucleotides, the CDR3 is TGTGCCAGCAGTAGGAATACTGGAAACACCATATATTTT. It is translated as CASSRNTGNTIYF. V usage is TRBV6-5 and J usage is TRBJ1-3; no firm D call. Germline-derived CDR1 and CDR2 are MNHEY and SVGAGI. The V and J ends lost 5 bases and 2 bases respectively, with 7 bases between them. This CDR3 region has 13 residues.